A selection of T cell receptor beta chains follows, all from one sample in a study of cytomegalovirus exposure and HLA in healthy donors. Repertoires were generated with immunoSEQ multiplex PCR, while TCRdb's copy carries only in-frame clones and drops some. Among around 130,000 clones listed, approximately 80% were seen once. The sample consisted of PBMCs. These receptors all stem from a man aged 50 to 59 in good health and CMV-seronegative. Both conserved end residues are part of each CDR3. Fields, in order: V gene, J gene, clone size, D gene, CDR3 protein, CDR3 DNA. The D gene is left open where the match is weak. Clone size is given for some rows only: seen once, a few or many times, or a class if the clone is expanded.

TRBV2,TRBJ1-2,few,NA,CASSESRNYGYTF,TGTGCCAGCAGTGAATCCAGAAACTATGGCTACACCTTC
TRBV7-2,TRBJ2-5,NA,TRBD1,CASSRQGIQETQYF,TGTGCCAGCAGCCGACAGGGGATCCAAGAGACCCAGTACTTC
TRBV7-6,TRBJ1-1,NA,NA,CASSLLGDTEAFF,TGTGCCAGCAGCTTACTCGGGGACACTGAAGCTTTCTTT
TRBV11-2,TRBJ2-2,NA,TRBD1,CASSLGQEGELFF,TGTGCCAGCAGCCTCGGACAGGAAGGGGAGCTGTTTTTT
TRBV6-1,TRBJ2-7,NA,NA,CASREAGQTYEQYF,TGTGCCAGCAGGGAGGCCGGACAGACCTACGAGCAGTACTTC
TRBV28,TRBJ2-7,NA,TRBD2,CASSRGRTYEQYF,TGTGCCAGCAGTCGCGGGAGGACCTACGAGCAGTACTTC
TRBV6-1,TRBJ2-7,NA,NA,CASIRGGSVYEQYF,TGTGCCAGCATCAGAGGAGGGAGCGTCTACGAGCAGTACTTC
TRBV5-5,TRBJ2-7,few,NA,CASSPEGTHEQYF,TGTGCCAGCAGCCCGGAGGGTACCCACGAGCAGTACTTC
TRBV5-1,TRBJ1-4,NA,NA,CASSLGQINEKLFF,TGCGCCAGCAGCCTAGGACAGATTAATGAAAAACTGTTTTTT
TRBV7-3,TRBJ2-1,NA,NA,CASSSHRDDEQFF,TGTGCCAGCAGCTCCCACAGGGACGATGAGCAGTTCTTC
TRBV6-5,TRBJ2-3,NA,TRBD1,CASRGQYTDTQYF,TGTGCCAGCAGGGGACAGTACACAGATACGCAGTATTTT
TRBV2,TRBJ1-1,NA,NA,CASSEGPGMNTEAFF,TGTGCCAGCAGTGAAGGTCCGGGGATGAACACTGAAGCTTTCTTT
TRBV5-4,TRBJ2-5,few,NA,CASSLDRAEETQYF,TGTGCCAGCAGCTTGGACAGGGCCGAAGAGACCCAGTACTTC
TRBV10-1,TRBJ2-7,NA,NA,CASSPGGGRAKFYEQYF,TGCGCCAGCAGCCCAGGGGGCGGGAGGGCGAAATTCTACGAGCAGTACTTC
TRBV2,TRBJ2-1,NA,TRBD2,CASSGGGLAGGEQFF,TGTGCCAGCAGTGGTGGGGGACTAGCGGGAGGTGAGCAGTTCTTC
TRBV2,TRBJ2-7,NA,NA,CASSAGSSYEQYF,TGTGCCAGCAGTGCAGGGTCAAGCTACGAGCAGTACTTC
TRBV11-1,TRBJ2-3,NA,NA,CASSSPQVDSTDTQYF,TGTGCCAGCAGCTCACCCCAGGTAGATAGCACAGATACGCAGTATTTT
TRBV2,TRBJ2-6,NA,NA,CASVPSSGANVLTF,TGTGCCAGCGTGCCGAGCTCTGGGGCCAACGTCCTGACTTTC
TRBV19,TRBJ2-7,NA,NA,CASSIVVGVSYEQYF,TGTGCCAGTAGTATAGTTGTAGGGGTTTCCTACGAGCAGTACTTC
TRBV19,TRBJ2-7,NA,TRBD2,CASRGGGREQYF,TGTGCCAGTAGGGGCGGGGGACGCGAGCAGTACTTC
TRBV19,TRBJ1-1,once,TRBD1,CASSSGQGEAFF,TGTGCCAGTAGTTCCGGACAGGGTGAAGCTTTCTTT
TRBV15,TRBJ2-7,NA,NA,CATSILNGMQYF,TGTGCCACCAGCATTTTGAACGGGATGCAGTACTTC
TRBV13,TRBJ2-3,NA,NA,CASSLGRDTQYF,TGTGCCAGCAGCTTAGGGCGAGATACGCAGTATTTT
TRBV4-1,TRBJ2-5,NA,NA,CASSQDRGRQETQYF,TGCGCCAGCAGCCAAGATCGAGGAAGACAAGAGACCCAGTACTTC
TRBV6-5,TRBJ1-3,once,NA,CASRPRSGGNTIYF,TGTGCCAGCAGGCCTAGGAGTGGGGGAAACACCATATATTTT
TRBV5-1,TRBJ2-1,few,TRBD2,CASSGTSGINEQFF,TGCGCCAGCAGCGGGACTAGCGGGATCAATGAGCAGTTCTTC
TRBV28,TRBJ1-4,NA,NA,CASSPGTPNEKLFF,TGTGCCAGCAGTCCGGGGACACCTAATGAAAAACTGTTTTTT
TRBV30,TRBJ2-7,NA,TRBD2,CAWSGGRGATYEQYF,TGTGCCTGGAGTGGGGGGCGGGGGGCCACCTACGAGCAGTACTTC
TRBV19,TRBJ1-5,once,NA,CASTRGDTDTTQHF,TGTGCCAGTACTCGAGGGGACACGGATACAACCCAGCATTTT
TRBV6-1,TRBJ2-1,once,TRBD2,CASSRSGSSYNEQFF,TGTGCCAGCAGTCGTAGCGGGAGCTCCTACAATGAGCAGTTCTTC
TRBV6-1,TRBJ2-7,NA,NA,CASSEVIASGEQYF,TGTGCCAGCAGTGAGGTCATCGCCTCAGGGGAGCAGTACTTC
TRBV15,TRBJ1-3,few,NA,CATTSRRGTTGNTIYF,TGTGCCACCACATCAAGAAGGGGGACGACTGGAAACACCATATATTTT
TRBV14,TRBJ2-7,NA,TRBD1,CASSQLPRGPTEQYF,TGTGCCAGCAGCCAACTTCCCAGGGGGCCCACGGAGCAGTACTTC
TRBV10-2,TRBJ2-2,once,NA,CASSGGRTGELFF,TGCGCCAGCAGCGGGGGAAGGACCGGGGAGCTGTTTTTT
TRBV18,TRBJ1-5,once,NA,CASSRGVNQPQHF,TGTGCCAGCTCACGCGGCGTCAATCAGCCCCAGCATTTT
TRBV6-4,TRBJ2-1,NA,TRBD1,CASSESGQGSSYNEQFF,TGTGCCAGCAGTGAATCGGGACAGGGGAGCTCCTACAATGAGCAGTTCTTC
TRBV5-4,TRBJ2-1,NA,TRBD2,CASSSGTSGFLSYNEQFF,TGTGCCAGCAGTTCCGGGACTAGCGGGTTCCTCTCCTACAATGAGCAGTTCTTC
TRBV5-4,TRBJ1-2,NA,NA,CASSLDSYGYTF,TGTGCCAGCAGCTTAGACAGCTATGGCTACACCTTC
TRBV6-5,TRBJ2-7,once,NA,CASSYSQSPSPYEQYF,TGTGCCAGCAGTTACTCCCAGTCCCCATCACCCTACGAGCAGTACTTC
TRBV6-5,TRBJ1-1,few,NA,CASSLLTRTEAFF,TGTGCCAGCAGTTTACTGACAAGGACTGAAGCTTTCTTT
TRBV6-5,TRBJ2-4,few,TRBD1,CASSYSNSGQRNIQYF,TGTGCCAGCAGTTACTCGAACTCGGGACAGAGAAACATTCAGTACTTC
TRBV28,TRBJ1-2,few,TRBD1,CASSFGTALEWGGYTF,TGTGCCAGCAGTTTCGGGACAGCCCTCGAGTGGGGTGGCTACACCTTC
TRBV7-2,TRBJ2-2,NA,TRBD1,CASSPTGTANTGELFF,TGTGCCAGCAGTCCCACCGGGACAGCGAACACCGGGGAGCTGTTTTTT
TRBV7-2,TRBJ1-1,NA,NA,CASSVIPELGTEAFF,TGTGCCAGCAGCGTAATACCGGAACTAGGCACTGAAGCTTTCTTT
TRBV27,TRBJ1-2,NA,TRBD1,CASSFAEGAGGNYGYTF,TGTGCCAGCAGTTTCGCCGAGGGGGCAGGGGGAAACTATGGCTACACCTTC
TRBV7-6,TRBJ2-5,NA,NA,CASSRRGQDRGQQYF,TGTGCCAGCAGCCGCCGGGGTCAGGACCGAGGGCAGCAGTACTTC
TRBV6-5,TRBJ1-1,NA,TRBD1,CASSTRQGADTEAFF,TGTGCCAGCAGTACCCGACAGGGGGCGGACACTGAAGCTTTCTTT
TRBV28,TRBJ1-1,NA,TRBD1,CASRENRGVYEAFF,TGTGCCAGCAGGGAAAACAGGGGAGTTTATGAAGCTTTCTTT
TRBV9,TRBJ2-1,once,NA,CASSVEDSYEQFF,TGTGCCAGCAGCGTAGAGGACTCATATGAGCAGTTCTTC
TRBV2,TRBJ2-3,NA,TRBD1,CVSSTRQGAKTDTQYF,TGTGTCAGCAGTACCAGACAGGGGGCTAAAACAGATACGCAGTATTTT
TRBV21-1,TRBJ1-4,NA,NA,CASSKIAGSLKKATNEKLFF,TGTGCCAGCAGCAAAATCGCGGGGAGCCTCAAAAAGGCAACTAATGAAAAACTGTTTTTT
TRBV6-6,TRBJ1-3,NA,TRBD1,CASSYSRDRHGNTIYF,TGTGCCAGCAGTTACTCGCGGGACAGACACGGAAACACCATATATTTT
TRBV20-1,TRBJ2-3,NA,NA,CSARSADTQYF,TGCAGTGCTAGATCGGCAGATACGCAGTATTTT
TRBV28,TRBJ2-7,NA,NA,CASSLLGGSYEQYF,TGTGCCAGCAGTTTATTGGGAGGCAGCTACGAGCAGTACTTC
TRBV5-4,TRBJ2-1,NA,TRBD2,CASSLETSGYNEQFF,TGTGCCAGCAGCTTGGAAACTAGCGGCTACAATGAGCAGTTCTTC